Included here is one T cell receptor (beta chain) sequence, with context. Between the trimmed V and J ends, which lost 6 bases and 7 bases, there was a span of 9 bases. The germline V gene encodes CDR1 SNHLY and CDR2 FYNNEI. This CDR3 is built from 11 residues. The source of the sample is a study of blood T cell repertoires in COVID-19. Study-wide context: Some COVID-19 samples were acute and others convalescent; all came from the United States, Italy and Spain. T cells, B-cell-depleted T cells, or PBMCs provided the cDNA or gDNA that served as material.

The authors' processing: Counts of nucleated cells, estimated from reference gene primer amplification, were obtained. TCRdb's table, derived via immunoSEQ multiplex PCR, lists solely in-frame clones and lacks some. V and J calls and clone size are those listed in that table; D and trimming were worked out from the DNA. The sample has roughly 80,000 clones; less than 90% are singletons. The specimen sequenced was peripheral blood. V and J are TRBV2 and TRBJ2-5; no reliable D call. This clonotype was sampled from a human donor in a cohort sampled during active COVID-19. The CDR3 nucleotides are TGTGCCAGCAGAGCCGTCGTGACCCAGTACTTC. It encodes CASRAVVTQYF.